Below are 3 T cell receptor beta chains sequenced from a single sample in a study of response to subunit inactivated influenza vaccine. TCRdb itself ran the RT-PCR reads through MiXCR, one entry per CDR3 protein. The profile shows about 520,000 distinct CDR3 sequences, 6.5% to 8% of them singletons. This specimen was PBMCs from blood, taken approximately 25 months after vaccination. These receptors were collected from a man aged 45 to 75 who received an inactivated influenza vaccine.

The V call is TRBV5-1, the J call TRBJ2-2; maybe TRBD2 (6 bases). The CDR3 loop spans 16 amino acids. Trimming took 0 bases from V and 1 from J, leaving 10 bases between them. CDR1 is SGHRS, CDR2 YFSETQ, per germline. The CDR3 coding sequence is TGCGCCAGCAGCTTGGGAGGGACTCAGAACACCGGGGAGCTGTTTTTT. It translates to CASSLGGTQNTGELFF.

This clonotype was observed at least ten times. The CDR3 here is CASSLRGAHYNEQFF. The DNA of the CDR3 is TGTGCCAGCAGTTTACGGGGGGCCCACTACAATGAGCAGTTCTTC. This chain joins TRBV12-3 or TRBV12-4 and TRBJ2-1; a possible D gene is TRBD2 (7 bases). This CDR3 has 15 residues. The V and J ends lost 2 bases and 3 bases respectively, with 11 bases between them.

This clonotype was seen only a few times. The chain combines TRBV12-3 or TRBV12-4 with TRBJ1-1; D gene unclear. This CDR3 has 13 residues. Trimming took 3 bases from V and 8 from J, leaving 13 bases between them. CDR3 bases: TGTGCCAGCAGTTTCCCCTGGGAAGGGGAAGCTTTCTTT. This sequence encodes CASSFPWEGEAFF.